These T cell receptor beta chains were read from a single sample in a study of blood T cell repertoires in COVID-19. TCRdb's table, derived via immunoSEQ multiplex PCR, lists solely in-frame clones and lacks some. There are approximately 200,000 clones in the sample; about nine tenths occur only once, and around 7% lies in the top ten. Material: PBMCs or T cells enriched from blood (not recorded which). Source of these receptors: a young man in a cohort exposed to, infected with or recovered from COVID-19 (not recorded which). CDR3s include the opening cysteine and the closing phenylalanine or tryptophan. A D gene is named only where the DNA matches it firmly. Where a row states a size, it is once, few, many or the class of an expanded clone; other rows omit it.

D: TRBD2; size: -; V: TRBV7-6; J: TRBJ2-2; CDR3: CASSLATSASPGELFF; DNA: TGTGCCAGCAGCTTAGCGACTAGCGCGAGTCCCGGGGAGCTGTTTTTT
D: TRBD2; size: -; V: TRBV6-6; J: TRBJ2-7; CDR3: CASSPSGRAGGPRNGEQYF; DNA: TGTGCCAGCAGTCCCTCGGGGAGAGCGGGAGGGCCCCGTAATGGGGAGCAGTACTTC
D: TRBD1; size: -; V: TRBV19; J: TRBJ2-3; CDR3: CASSLGQPSTDTQYF; DNA: TGTGCCAGTAGTCTGGGACAGCCTAGCACAGATACGCAGTATTTT
D: TRBD1; size: few; V: TRBV9; J: TRBJ1-2; CDR3: CASTIGQDYGYTF; DNA: TGTGCCAGCACGATAGGACAGGACTATGGCTACACCTTC
D: TRBD2; size: -; V: TRBV15; J: TRBJ2-5; CDR3: CATSQTSLQETQYF; DNA: TGTGCCACCAGCCAGACTAGCCTACAAGAGACCCAGTACTTC
D: TRBD1; size: -; V: TRBV4-1; J: TRBJ2-7; CDR3: CASSQDLGTGDYEQYF; DNA: TGCGCCAGCAGCCAAGATTTGGGGACAGGGGACTACGAGCAGTACTTC
D: TRBD1; size: once; V: TRBV19; J: TRBJ1-1; CDR3: CASRWAGTGATEAFF; DNA: TGTGCCAGTAGGTGGGCTGGGACAGGGGCCACTGAAGCTTTCTTT
D: -; size: -; V: TRBV4-1; J: TRBJ1-3; CDR3: CASSYNRDGNTIYF; DNA: TGCGCCAGTAGCTACAACAGGGATGGAAACACCATATATTTT
D: TRBD2; size: -; V: TRBV7-3; J: TRBJ2-1; CDR3: CASSILAGVGNEQFF; DNA: TGTGCCAGCAGCATACTAGCGGGAGTAGGCAATGAGCAGTTCTTC
D: -; size: -; V: TRBV4-1; J: TRBJ2-3; CDR3: CASSQSLNSGSTDTQYF; DNA: TGCGCCAGCAGCCAAAGTTTAAATAGCGGAAGCACAGATACGCAGTATTTT
D: TRBD2; size: -; V: TRBV19; J: TRBJ2-1; CDR3: CASSIASGNYNEQFF; DNA: TGTGCCAGTAGTATTGCTAGCGGGAATTACAATGAGCAGTTCTTC
D: TRBD2; size: -; V: TRBV7-2; J: TRBJ2-5; CDR3: CASSLAVSGRQTQYF; DNA: TGTGCCAGCAGCTTAGCGGTAAGCGGGAGACAGACCCAGTACTTC
D: TRBD1; size: -; V: TRBV5-4; J: TRBJ2-1; CDR3: CASSSDRGRGNEQFF; DNA: TGTGCCAGCAGCTCCGACAGGGGCCGCGGCAATGAGCAGTTCTTC
D: -; size: -; V: TRBV7-9; J: TRBJ2-1; CDR3: CASETSRDNNEQFF; DNA: TGTGCCAGCGAGACGAGCAGGGATAACAATGAGCAGTTCTTC
D: TRBD1; size: -; V: TRBV12-3/TRBV12-4; J: TRBJ1-1; CDR3: CASSRGTGREAFF; DNA: TGTGCCAGCAGTCGGGGGACAGGACGAGAAGCTTTCTTT
D: -; size: -; V: TRBV5-8; J: TRBJ1-5; CDR3: CASSRAQGSASRGNQPQHF; DNA: TGTGCCAGCAGCAGGGCTCAGGGGTCGGCGTCGCGGGGCAATCAGCCCCAGCATTTT
D: -; size: -; V: TRBV2; J: TRBJ1-2; CDR3: CASSTPRAEDYGYTF; DNA: TGTGCCAGCAGTACCCCTCGGGCGGAGGACTATGGCTACACCTTC
D: TRBD1; size: once; V: TRBV24-1; J: TRBJ2-3; CDR3: CATSRTGTDTQYF; DNA: TGTGCCACCAGTCGGACAGGGACAGATACGCAGTATTTT
D: -; size: -; V: TRBV27; J: TRBJ1-5; CDR3: CASSLGQNSNQPQHF; DNA: TGTGCCAGCAGTTTAGGTCAGAATAGCAATCAGCCCCAGCATTTT
D: TRBD2; size: -; V: TRBV28; J: TRBJ2-2; CDR3: CASSLWRGTSGRAENTGELFF; DNA: TGTGCCAGCAGTTTATGGAGAGGGACTAGCGGGAGGGCTGAGAACACCGGGGAGCTGTTTTTT
D: TRBD2; size: -; V: TRBV24-1; J: TRBJ2-1; CDR3: CATSDEGLAGGNEQFF; DNA: TGTGCCACCAGTGACGAGGGACTAGCGGGAGGCAATGAGCAGTTCTTC
D: -; size: -; V: TRBV28; J: TRBJ1-1; CDR3: CASSTTSPTEAFF; DNA: TGTGCCAGCAGTACAACGTCCCCCACTGAAGCTTTCTTT
D: -; size: -; V: TRBV6-1; J: TRBJ1-1; CDR3: CASSDLNRNTEAFF; DNA: TGTGCCAGCAGTGATTTGAACAGGAACACTGAAGCTTTCTTT
D: TRBD1; size: few; V: TRBV5-1; J: TRBJ1-1; CDR3: CASSPGTGEAFF; DNA: TGCGCCAGCAGCCCCGGGACAGGAGAAGCTTTCTTT
D: -; size: -; V: TRBV6-5; J: TRBJ2-7; CDR3: CASRGQRHYEQYF; DNA: TGTGCCAGCAGAGGACAGAGACATTACGAGCAGTACTTC